The source of this T cell receptor beta chain is a study of PD-L1 blockade in urothelial cancer (dated by TCRdb to about 2017). The study in broad terms: All patients started therapy around 2014 and received atezolizumab 1,200 mg intravenously every 3 weeks. About nine tenths of the roughly 29 patients were identified as males with urothelial cancer of bladder origin, and a prior smoking history was reported by 18 of 29 patients. Patients had an ECOG performance status of 0 or 1 and had received between 0 and 3 prior chemotherapy regimens. Tumor samples gave a median of about 1,500 T cells and 1,000 to 1,200 unique TCRs, with a median clonality of roughly 0.096 and T cell proportion of 0.097 to 0.1. The study was an exploratory multi-omic analysis of somatic, immune and clinical correlates of response to PD-L1 blockade with atezolizumab in urothelial cancer. Pretreatment tumor samples and matched peripheral blood, collected serially before and after atezolizumab treatment, underwent TCR sequencing. Durable clinical benefit was defined as a progression-free survival longer than 6 months, and TCR features were additionally tested against progression-free survival and overall survival. In the same patients, whole exome sequencing and RNA sequencing of pretreatment tumors were performed in addition to TCR sequencing. Durable clinical benefit was achieved by nine patients and was not achieved by 20 patients. Pretreatment blood TCR-seq was available for twenty-nine patients, at least one posttreatment blood collection was obtained for some 24 patients, and tumor TCR-seq was available for some 24 patients. Tumors from two patients failed quality control and three patients lacked available tumor, so five were excluded from tumor TCR analyses.

Summary of the overall study and its limitations: The tumor samples were FFPE and were not collected immediately before treatment, and because only one sample per patient was used, heterogeneity may have been missed. Because the sample size was small (n ≈ 30) and many exploratory analyses were performed, the results are intended to be hypothesis-generating. Patients with durable benefit showed greater expansion of tumor-associated TCR clones in peripheral blood 3 weeks after starting treatment (n ≈ 21, p = 0.022). The proportion of tumor-infiltrating T lymphocytes was higher in patients with durable benefit (n of about 25, Mann-Whitney p = 0.047).

According to the study, the label for this sample's time point signals: pretreatment tumor sample. The cohort included 29 patients with locally advanced or metastatic urothelial carcinoma who were treated at Memorial Sloan Kettering on a trial protocol. Every piece of tumor tissue used for sequencing was obtained before atezolizumab dosing. The Qiagen DNeasy Blood extraction kit was used to purify genomic DNA from total PBMCs and tumor samples. Comments on this clone: Its binding antigen is unknown. The record has no base qualities; no much larger clone is one base away.

The CDR3 runs 15 residues from the cysteine to the phenylalanine. The read is trimmed to its CDR3 DNA, 45 bases read in frame from base 1. V lost 4 bases and J lost 4 bases, and the count of bases not matched to a germline gene is 6. As encoded in the germline V gene, CDR1 is SGDLS while CDR2 is YYNGEE. Each PCR received spiked-in synthetic TCR analog templates so that absolute template abundance could be estimated from read counts. In FFPE tumors, housekeeping genes were amplified and quantified to estimate usable DNA and calculate T cell fraction. The immunoSEQ assay was used to amplify TCRbeta CDR3 regions from genomic DNA with bias-controlled V and J gene primers. Sequencing of rearranged TCRbeta segments was performed at approximately 20X coverage. The paper's processing steps were these. Clustering was used to correct sequencing errors, and CDR3s were annotated against IMGT so that V, D and J genes could be assigned. Only productive TCRbeta rearrangements were used in downstream analyses, excluding out-of-frame or stop-codon sequences. To compute clonality, Shannon entropy was normalized by the log of the number of unique productive sequences and then subtracted from one. Fisher's exact test with Benjamini-Hochberg correction, using a cutoff of adjusted p below 0.01, was how clones that differed between time points or between blood and tumor were identified. This is the immuneACCESS table as TCRdb keeps it, with only in-frame sequences that have V and J called. A part of the clones is gone; compared with another copy, unresolved V genes explain less than half, and the rest is unexplained. The D gene and trimming were derived from the DNA, and the V and J assignments and clone size from that table. Within this sample are around 2,500 clones, with roughly a third of them counted one time only. Jointly, the top ten make up approximately 5% of the sample.

Sequencing was performed on tumor tissue, taken before atezolizumab (anti-PD-L1) treatment. This clonotype was obtained from an older man with urothelial cancer. This chain is built from TRBV9 and TRBJ2-5; a stretch of 11 junction bases matches TRBD1. The sequenced DNA: TGTGCCAGCAGCCCGGACAGGGGGCGATCAGAGACCCAGTACTTC. Its protein is CASSPDRGRSETQYF. The reference TRBV9 and TRBJ2-5 proteins fill in what lies around the CDR3, so the full variable domain reads DSGVTQTPKHLITATGQRVTLRCSPRSGDLSVYWYQQSLDQGLQFLIQYYNGEERAKGNILERFSAQQFPDLHSELNLSSLELGDSALYFCASSPDRGRSETQYFGPGTRLLVL.